This T cell receptor beta chain was recovered during a study of cytomegalovirus exposure and HLA in healthy donors. General study results and limits: The study listed roughly 150 cytomegalovirus-associated TCR beta chains.

PCR primers comprised 60 Vbeta and 13 Jbeta primers. Produced via immunoSEQ multiplex PCR; TCRdb's table is partial and in-frame only. The repertoire holds 150,000 to 200,000 clones, with around 81% as singletons. This CDR3 has 18 residues. V was clipped by 3 bases and J by 2 bases; unmatched bases: 9. The germline CDR1 and CDR2 sequences are SGDLS and YYNGEE. On this clone: Its antigen remains unknown.

The sample comprised PBMCs. The chain uses TRBV9 and TRBJ2-2, with 11 bases fitting TRBD2. This TCR came from a woman younger than 35 in good health and CMV-seropositive. The CDR3 DNA follows: TGTGCCAGCAGCGCTCCTCTAGCGGGGGGCTTTAACACCGGGGAGCTGTTTTTT. This gives the protein CASSAPLAGGFNTGELFF.